Listed below are T cell receptor beta chains from one sample, sequenced in a study of T-cell reconstitution after alpha-beta-depleted transplantation in children. A single record per CDR3 protein comes from TCRdb applying MiXCR to the PCR reads. The sample carries a few hundred thousand distinct CDR3 sequences, roughly 15% recorded once. Sequences were derived from PBMCs, mostly from graft donor cells, sampled 360 days after TCRalphabeta/CD19-depleted stem cell transplant. Receptor source: a boy in the first two years of life who had a stem cell transplant for Wiskott-Aldrich syndrome, so the T cells may come from the graft donor. Each CDR3 is given with its conserved first and last residue. The D gene is left open where the match is weak. For some rows the clone size is stated as once, few or many, or as a class when expanded; others skip it.

TRBJ2-7 | TRBV7-9 | . | . | TGTGCCAGCAGCTCCCGCCTAGACCACGAGCAGTACTTC | CASSSRLDHEQYF
TRBJ2-1 | TRBV5-1 | TRBD2 | few | TGCGCCAGCAGCTTGTTGGGCGGGAGCTCCTACAATGAGCAGTTCTTC | CASSLLGGSSYNEQFF
TRBJ2-1 | TRBV29-1 | TRBD1 | . | TGCAGCGTCCAGGGGGCAAGCTCCTACAATGAGCAGTTCTTC | CSVQGASSYNEQFF
TRBJ1-1 | TRBV20-1 | . | few | TGCAGTGCTAGTTCGGGGTATACTGAAGCTTTCTTT | CSASSGYTEAFF
TRBJ2-1 | TRBV7-9 | TRBD2 | many | TGTGCCATCCCAACGATTGCGGGAGGGTCCTACAATGAGCAGTTCTTC | CAIPTIAGGSYNEQFF
TRBJ1-1 | TRBV12-3/TRBV12-4 | . | . | TGTGCCAGCAGTTCAATTACCAGGGTAGAGTACACTGAAGCTTTCTTT | CASSSITRVEYTEAFF
TRBJ2-5 | TRBV7-2 | TRBD1 | . | TGTGCCAGCAGCCCGGGACAGAGGTACCAAGAGACCCAGTACTTC | CASSPGQRYQETQYF
TRBJ2-7 | TRBV11-2 | . | . | TGTGCCAGCAGCTTAGAACCCGGGACAAACTACGAGCAGTACTTC | CASSLEPGTNYEQYF
TRBJ2-1 | TRBV7-7 | . | few | TGTGCCAGCAGCTTACTACTAGCCGAATACAATGAGCAGTTCTTC | CASSLLLAEYNEQFF
TRBJ2-2 | TRBV14 | . | few | TGTGCCAGCAGCCATTTGACAGGTGTTCTCCCCGGGGAGCTGTTTTTT | CASSHLTGVLPGELFF
TRBJ2-3 | TRBV11-2 | . | few | TGTGCCAGCAGCTTAGACCATAGCACAGATACGCAGTATTTT | CASSLDHSTDTQYF
TRBJ2-1 | TRBV12-3/TRBV12-4 | TRBD2 | . | TGTGCCAGCAGTTGGACTAGCGTGACTTTTGAGCAGTTCTTC | CASSWTSVTFEQFF
TRBJ2-5 | TRBV3-1 | TRBD2 | . | TGTGCCAGCAGCCAGTTGACTAGCGGGGGACAAGAGACCCAGTACTTC | CASSQLTSGGQETQYF
TRBJ2-7 | TRBV27 | TRBD1 | . | TGCGCCACCCAAAGGACAGGGGAGATCATCTACGAGCAGTACTTC | CATQRTGEIIYEQYF
TRBJ2-4 | TRBV20-1 | . | . | TGCAGTGCTAGGGGTCAGGGAAAAAACATTCAGTACTTC | CSARGQGKNIQYF
TRBJ2-5 | TRBV24-1 | . | . | TGTGCCACCAGTGCCCCCCGGGACCCAAAAGAGACCCAGTACTTC | CATSAPRDPKETQYF
TRBJ2-1 | TRBV27 | . | few | TGTGCCAGCAGTACCCCCTGGCGAGATGAGCAGTTCTTC | CASSTPWRDEQFF
TRBJ1-1 | TRBV18 | TRBD1 | . | TGTGCCAGCTCACCACTATACCCTACAGGGGCGAGGAACACTGAAGCTTTCTTT | CASSPLYPTGARNTEAFF
TRBJ1-2 | TRBV29-1 | TRBD1 | few | TGCAGCGTTCGACAGGGAGGCGGCTACACCTTC | CSVRQGGGYTF
TRBJ1-6 | TRBV6-5 | TRBD1 | many | TGTGCCAGCAGCCCGCCCAGAGGGGACAGGGGCATTTCACCCCTCCACTTT | CASSPPRGDRGISPLHF
TRBJ1-2 | TRBV6-5 | . | few | TGTGCCAGCAGTTACAGGGACACGTACTATGGCTACACCTTC | CASSYRDTYYGYTF
TRBJ1-6 | TRBV12-3/TRBV12-4 | . | . | TGTGCCAGCAGTTTATCCATGGGCTCACCCCTCCACTTT | CASSLSMGSPLHF
TRBJ1-2 | TRBV2 | . | few | TGTGCCAGCAGCCGGGAGGCTAACTATGGCTACACCTTC | CASSREANYGYTF
TRBJ2-5 | TRBV14 | . | . | TGTGCCAGCAGCCTAAGAGCCACTCTCCGAAATTGGCAAGAGACCCAGTACTTC | CASSLRATLRNWQETQYF
TRBJ2-1 | TRBV18 | . | few | TGTGCCAGCTCACCGAGCGGGACAGGCGTCGATGAGCAGTTCTTC | CASSPSGTGVDEQFF
TRBJ2-1 | TRBV5-6 | . | few | TGTGCCAGCAGCTTGTTAAGGGCTCATGAGCAGTTCTTC | CASSLLRAHEQFF
TRBJ2-2 | TRBV20-1 | . | few | TGCAGTGCTACTTCAGGGATGGTCGGGGAGCTGTTTTTT | CSATSGMVGELFF
TRBJ2-5 | TRBV5-1 | TRBD1 | . | TGCGCCAGCAGCTTACAGGGGATTCCACAAGAGACCCAGTACTTC | CASSLQGIPQETQYF
TRBJ2-3 | TRBV11-2 | TRBD1 | . | TGTGCCAGCAGCTTACTTTTCGGGACAGGGGAGGGCACAGATACGCAGTATTTT | CASSLLFGTGEGTDTQYF
TRBJ1-2 | TRBV7-2 | . | many | TGTGCCAGCAGCATTACGACAGGACCCTATGGCTACACCTTC | CASSITTGPYGYTF
TRBJ2-5 | TRBV29-1 | . | few | TGCAGCGTTGATGAGACGTCCTGGGAGACCCAGTACTTC | CSVDETSWETQYF
TRBJ2-3 | TRBV24-1 | . | once | TGTGCCACCAGTGCAAGTTGGGGGAAGAACTTCCCAGATACGCAGTATTTT | CATSASWGKNFPDTQYF
TRBJ2-5 | TRBV7-9 | . | . | TGTGCCAGCAGCGGCGGGACCATGTACCAAGAGACCCAGTACTTC | CASSGGTMYQETQYF
TRBJ2-7 | TRBV10-3 | . | . | TGTGCCTCCAGTTCCCTACTTGATTCCTACGAGCAGTACTTC | CASSSLLDSYEQYF
TRBJ1-3 | TRBV29-1 | . | few | TGCAGCGTTCATGGGGCTGGAAACACCATATATTTT | CSVHGAGNTIYF
TRBJ1-2 | TRBV7-6 | . | . | TGTGCCAGCAGCTTAGGGGGATCCCATGGCTACACCTTC | CASSLGGSHGYTF
TRBJ2-5 | TRBV10-3 | . | . | TGTGCCATCAGTAAGGACACTCCAAAGACCCAGTACTTC | CAISKDTPKTQYF
TRBJ2-5 | TRBV7-8 | . | few | TGTGCCAGCAGCTTCCGACTTACGACGAGGGAGACCCAGTACTTC | CASSFRLTTRETQYF
TRBJ2-7 | TRBV2 | TRBD2 | many | TGTGCCAGCAGCCTCCTAGCGGGAGGGACTAGCGAGCAGTACTTC | CASSLLAGGTSEQYF
TRBJ1-5 | TRBV6-5 | . | . | TGTGCCAGCAGTTACGTACATAGCAATCAGCCCCAGCATTTT | CASSYVHSNQPQHF
TRBJ2-4 | TRBV27 | . | . | TGTGCCAGCAGCTTGAACCAGGGTAACATTCAGTACTTC | CASSLNQGNIQYF